Below, 3 T cell receptor beta chains from the same sample are listed, as sequenced in a study of cytomegalovirus exposure and HLA in healthy donors (dated by TCRdb to 2016 to 2017). The method behind the library was the immunoSEQ multiplex PCR assay. For the multiplex PCR, a mixture combining 60 forward primers for TCR Vbeta segments and 13 reverse primers for TCR Jbeta segments was used. The clones in this table, taken by TCRdb from immuneACCESS, are in-frame only. Not every clone is retained; where verified, under half of the shortfall comes from an unresolved V gene, and the cause of the rest is unknown. The sample table on file contains around 64,000 clones. The ten largest make up 2% to 3% of the sample. Sequences were obtained from PBMCs. These receptors were taken from a female donor in good health and CMV-seropositive.

The V call is TRBV6-1, the J call TRBJ2-2, with 7 bases matching TRBD2. The germline V gene has CDR1 MNHNS and CDR2 SASEGT. V lost 4 bases, J lost 2 bases, and 4 bases stayed unmatched. The CDR3 covers 15 residues. The CDR3 bases are TGTGCCAGCAGTGTGGGGAGGGCAAACACCGGGGAGCTGTTTTTT. Translation gives CASSVGRANTGELFF.

V and J are TRBV2 and TRBJ1-5; D is perhaps TRBD1 (5 bases). CDR3 length: 13 residues. Trimming removed 6 bases from V and 3 bases from J, with 9 bases in between. Looked up from germline, CDR1 is SNHLY and CDR2 is FYNNEI. The CDR3 DNA follows: TGTGCCAGCAGGCCAGGGCCCAATCAGCCCCAGCATTTT. Translated, it gives CASRPGPNQPQHF.

The chain links TRBV4-3 to TRBJ2-7, with TRBD2 identical over 14 bases. Looked up from germline, CDR1 is LGHNA and CDR2 is YSLEER. The CDR3 is 17 amino acids. Trimming at V came to 3 bases and at J to 5 bases, leaving 9 bases not matched to a gene. CDR3 nucleotides: TGCGCCAGCAGCCAGGAGGGACTAGCGGGAGAAATCAACGAGCAGTACTTC. This gives the protein CASSQEGLAGEINEQYF.